The present T cell receptor beta chain was sequenced within a study of cytomegalovirus exposure and HLA in healthy donors. In its sample, this clone was seen once. Per the germline V gene, CDR1 is SGHRS and CDR2 is YFSETQ. The junction had 8 bases not matched to a gene; V was cut back by 4 bases and J by 6 bases. This CDR3 is built from 14 residues. PCR primers comprised 60 Vbeta and 13 Jbeta primers. Some clones are missing from TCRdb's copy, which holds only in-frame ones; the method was immunoSEQ multiplex PCR. The table records approximately 160,000 clones, 68% of them present only once. The TCR originated in a man aged 45-65 years in good health and CMV-seronegative. The specimen was PBMCs. The chain links TRBV5-1 to TRBJ1-1, with TRBD1 matching 8 bases. Here the CDR3 DNA reads TGCGCCAGCAGCGGATCAGGGGGCCTCGCTGAAGCTTTCTTT. Translated, it gives CASSGSGGLAEAFF.